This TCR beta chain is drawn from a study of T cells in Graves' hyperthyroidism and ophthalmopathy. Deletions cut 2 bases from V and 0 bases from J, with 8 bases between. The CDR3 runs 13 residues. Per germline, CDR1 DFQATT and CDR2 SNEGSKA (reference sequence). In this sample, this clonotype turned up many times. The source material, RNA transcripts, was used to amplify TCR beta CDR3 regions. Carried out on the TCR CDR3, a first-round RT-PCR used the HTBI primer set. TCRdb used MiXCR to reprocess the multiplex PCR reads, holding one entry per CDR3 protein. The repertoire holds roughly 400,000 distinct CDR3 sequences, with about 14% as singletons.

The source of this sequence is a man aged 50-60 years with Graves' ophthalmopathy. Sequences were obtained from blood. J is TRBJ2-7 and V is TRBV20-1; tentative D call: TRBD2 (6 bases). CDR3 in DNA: TGCAGTGCTAGACAGGGACTCTCCTACGAGCAGTACTTC. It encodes CSARQGLSYEQYF.